This T cell receptor beta chain was sequenced during a study of Ad26.COV2.S vaccination and SARS-CoV-2 variants. Study-wide context: Donor had been placed in the Ad26.COV2.S arm of the COV1001 trial. Once or twice, 56 days apart, Ad26.COV2.S was delivered intramuscularly.

This clone was observed once. Treatment reported: around 19 received Ad26.COV2.S at low or high dose, single or two shots; five or six received placebo; per-sample allocation not given. On day 63 after the first injection, vaccine and placebo recipients gave samples. An adult aged 18-55 years in Boston served as the donor. Some clones are missing from TCRdb's copy, which holds only in-frame ones; the method was immunoSEQ multiplex PCR. The sample carries around 270,000 clones, roughly 89% recorded once. The CDR3 has 14 residues. Trimming took 1 base from V and 6 from J, leaving 13 bases between them. Germline assignment: CDR1 SGHAT and CDR2 FQNNGV.

The origin of this receptor is a person aged 18-60 years who received the Ad26.COV2.S COVID-19 vaccine or a placebo. The chain uses TRBV11-2 and TRBJ2-7; no clear D gene. Sequencing was performed on peripheral blood, taken in a trial of Ad26.COV2.S vaccine versus placebo. In DNA form, the CDR3 reads TGTGCCAGCAGCTTAGTACCAGAGATAAGCGAGCAGTACTTC. It yields the protein CASSLVPEISEQYF.